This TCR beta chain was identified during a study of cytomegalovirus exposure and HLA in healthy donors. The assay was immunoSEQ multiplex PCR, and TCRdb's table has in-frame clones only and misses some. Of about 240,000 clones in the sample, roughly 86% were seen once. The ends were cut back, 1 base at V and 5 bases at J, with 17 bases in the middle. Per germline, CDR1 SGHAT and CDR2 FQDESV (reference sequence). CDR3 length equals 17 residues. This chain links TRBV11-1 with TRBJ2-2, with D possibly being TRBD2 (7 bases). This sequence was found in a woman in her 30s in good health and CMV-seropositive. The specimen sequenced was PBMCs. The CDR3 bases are TGTGCCAGCAGCTTAGGGGGGGGCAGGGCGGCAACCGGGGAGCTGTTTTTT. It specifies CASSLGGGRAATGELFF. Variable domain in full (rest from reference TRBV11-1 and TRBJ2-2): EAEVAQSPRYKITEKSQAVAFWCDPISGHATLYWYRQILGQGPELLVQFQDESVVDDSQLPKDRFSAERLKGVDSTLKIQPAELGDSAMYLCASSLGGGRAATGELFFGEGSRLTVL.